Described below is a single TCR beta chain sequence and its context. Its specificity is unknown. TCRdb's copy holds only in-frame clones and misses some; the assay was immunoSEQ multiplex PCR. This table has hundreds of clones, roughly 83% appearing once. These data come from a study of graft-versus-host responses after intestinal transplantation. Study-level points and caveats: Recipient marrow held GvH clones, some first seen in ileum or blood.

Graft specimens yielded both intraepithelial and lamina propria lymphocytes. Between the trimmed V and J ends, which lost 3 bases and 0 bases, there was a span of 4 bases. CDR3 length: 13 residues. The germline gives CDR1 MGHDK, CDR2 SYGVNS. Source: ileum tissue, taken about 36 days after intestinal transplant. This rearrangement joins TRBV25-1 to TRBJ2-3; D ambiguous. This sequence was found in a human patient who received an intestinal transplant, so some T cells may come from the graft donor. CDR3 coding DNA: TGTGCCAGCAGTGAGACTAGCACAGATACGCAGTATTTT. Protein sequence: CASSETSTDTQYF.